Listed here are 30 T cell receptor beta chains from one sample, sequenced in a study of OX40 agonist ivuxolimab in advanced cancers. The library came from the immunoSEQ multiplex PCR assay. TCRdb provides this immuneACCESS table in a form limited to in-frame rearrangements. Some clones are lacking; in checked studies, under half of them reflect an unresolved V gene, and why the rest are absent is not known. The sample includes tens of thousands of clones, with about 95% observed a single time. Of the sample, around a tenth is held by the ten largest clones. Sequences were derived from CD4+ or CD8+ T cells sorted from blood, sampled in a trial of the OX40 agonist ivuxolimab. The source of these receptors is an adult with an advanced solid tumor such as melanoma, head and neck, liver or kidney cancer.

The chain uses TRBV6-6 and TRBJ1-1, with TRBD1 identical over 7 bases. CDR3 length: 15 residues. The germline V gene has CDR1 MNHNY and CDR2 SVGAGI (reference sequence). V trimming: 2 bases; J trimming: 1 base; junction bases outside the gene matches: 4. In nucleotides, the CDR3 is TGTGCCAGCAGTTACGGTAAGGGGGCGAACACTGAAGCTTTCTTT. As protein: CASSYGKGANTEAFF.

This clone was observed a handful of times. V and J are TRBV4-1 and TRBJ1-2, with TRBD1 matching 7 bases. The germline CDR1 and CDR2 sequences are MGHRA and YSYEKL. The CDR3 sequence is 15 residues long. The V segment lost 1 base and the J segment 4 bases; nucleotides outside the gene matches: 6. CDR3: CASSQARDSAYGYTF. In DNA, the CDR3 is TGCGCCAGCAGCCAAGCCCGGGACAGTGCCTATGGCTACACCTTC.

This clone was seen only a few times. The chain is built from TRBV4-1 and TRBJ1-5; tentatively, D is TRBD1 (5 bases). Trimming cost V 4 bases and J 7 bases, with 17 bases left between them. CDR3 length: 15 residues. Per germline, CDR1 MGHRA and CDR2 YSYEKL. CDR3 sequence: CASSREGAAPQPQHF. The CDR3 DNA reads TGCGCCAGCAGCCGAGAAGGGGCCGCCCCACAGCCCCAGCATTTT.

The chain carries TRBV29-1 and TRBJ2-7, with 8 positions matching TRBD1. The CDR3 covers 10 residues. Germline V gene data show CDR1 as SQVTM and CDR2 as ANQGSEA. V lost 6 bases to trimming and J lost 9 bases; unmatched junction nucleotides: 4. CDR3 amino acids: CSVTGDGQYF. The CDR3 DNA follows: TGCAGCGTGACAGGGGACGGGCAGTACTTC.

J is TRBJ2-7 and V is TRBV2; 11 bases are shared with TRBD2. Looked up from germline, CDR1 is SNHLY and CDR2 is FYNNEI. This CDR3 region has 17 residues. With V trimmed by 8 bases and J by 0 bases, 12 bases remained unmatched. DNA of the CDR3: TGTGCCAGCGACCAAGCCGCCACTAGCGGGAGCTCCTACGAGCAGTACTTC. It encodes CASDQAATSGSSYEQYF.

V usage is TRBV5-6 and J usage is TRBJ2-7, with TRBD2 identical over 13 bases. Germline lookup yields CDR1 SGHDT and CDR2 YYEEEE. The V and J ends lost 0 bases and 0 bases, in that order; junction bases with no gene match: 3. This CDR3 contains 17 residues. CDR3 protein: CASSLDRTSGSSYEQYF. Written as DNA, the CDR3 is TGTGCCAGCAGCTTGGATCGGACTAGCGGGAGCTCCTACGAGCAGTACTTC.

The J gene is TRBJ2-5, the V gene TRBV6-5; unclear D gene. The CDR3 runs 13 residues. Between the trimmed V and J ends, which lost 5 bases and 2 bases, there was a span of 9 bases. The germline V gene encodes CDR1 MNHEY and CDR2 SVGAGI. In DNA, the CDR3 is TGTGCCAGCAGTCCCGGACCACAAGAGACCCAGTACTTC. Protein: CASSPGPQETQYF.

This clone was counted a single time. The CDR3 coding sequence is TGTGCCAGCAGCCTGGGACTAGCGGCTTCCTACGAGCAGTACTTC. It is translated as CASSLGLAASYEQYF. V is TRBV13 and J is TRBJ2-7; 11 nucleotides line up with TRBD2. The CDR3 covers 15 residues. V lost 5 bases and J lost 1; bases outside the gene matches: 4. Germline CDR1 PRHDT, CDR2 FYEKMQ (reference sequence). Variable domain in full (rest from reference TRBV13 and TRBJ2-7): AAGVIQSPRHLIKEKRETATLKCYPIPRHDTVYWYQQGPGQDPQFLISFYEKMQSDKGSIPDRFSAQQFSDYHSELNMSSLELGDSALYFCASSLGLAASYEQYFGPGTRLTVT.

The chain carries TRBV5-4 and TRBJ2-2; 7 bases are shared with TRBD1. V lost 0 bases and J lost 6; bases outside the gene matches: 2. CDR1 is SGHNT and CDR2 is YYREEE in the germline V gene (reference sequence). The CDR3 sequence is 14 residues long. The CDR3 reads CASSLGQGSGELFF. CDR3 bases: TGTGCCAGCAGCTTGGGACAGGGATCCGGGGAGCTGTTTTTT.

A remark on this clone: At one end the junction does not follow the germline gene, possibly because of a read error. This chain uses TRBV5-1 with TRBJ2-5; D gene unclear. In germline, CDR1 is SGHRS, CDR2 YFSETQ. CDR3 length equals 14 residues. As DNA, the CDR3 is TGCGCCAGCAGCATGGAAACCAGCCAAGAGGCCCAGTACTTC. Encoded protein: CASSMETSQEAQYF. Looking up the rest from reference TRBV5-1 and TRBJ2-5 gives the full variable domain: KAGVTQTPRYLIKTRGQQVTLSCSPISGHRSVSWYQQTPGQGLQFLFEYFSETQRNKGNFPGRFSGRQFSNSRSEMNVSTLELGDSALYLCASSMETSQEAQYFGPGTRLLVL.

V is TRBV7-8 and J is TRBJ2-5; D perhaps matches TRBD2 (5 bases). Near its end, the DNA agrees better with TRBJ2-7, so the J call may be wrong. The CDR3 has 14 amino acids. The germline CDR1 and CDR2 sequences are SGHVS and FQNEAQ. The CDR3 DNA reads as TGTGCCAGCAGCTTGACGGGGTCAATATACGAGCAGTACTTC. It yields the protein CASSLTGSIYEQYF.

The chain employs TRBV27 and TRBJ2-7; no reliable D call. V lost 3 bases to trimming and J lost 0 bases, with 12 bases between them. The CDR3 runs to 15 residues. Per germline, CDR1 MNHEY and CDR2 SMNVEV (reference sequence). In DNA form, the CDR3 reads TGTGCCAGCAGTTTGTCACCGACCCACTCCTACGAGCAGTACTTC. This gives the protein CASSLSPTHSYEQYF.

The V and J genes are TRBV16 and TRBJ2-1; 10 bases fit TRBD1. This CDR3 comprises 14 residues. V was pared by 6 bases and J by 8 bases, with 7 bases of the junction left unmatched. Germline lookup yields CDR1 KGHSY and CDR2 FQNENV. CDR3: CASSPETGGDEQFF. The CDR3 DNA is TGTGCCAGCAGTCCTGAGACAGGGGGCGATGAGCAGTTCTTC.

The V call is TRBV7-6, the J call TRBJ1-2; D gene ambiguous. The V and J ends lost 5 bases and 7 bases respectively, with 14 bases between them. Germline lookup yields CDR1 SGHVS and CDR2 FNYEAQ. This CDR3 has 13 residues. CDR3 sequence (DNA): TGTGCCAGCAGCCACGCGGGAGAAGGTGGCTACACCTTC. As protein: CASSHAGEGGYTF.

The chain combines TRBV28 with TRBJ2-5; D ambiguous. V dropped 5 bases and J dropped 5 bases, with 15 bases sitting between them. Germline values: CDR1 MDHEN, CDR2 SYDVKM. The CDR3 spans 14 residues. For the CDR3, the DNA is TGTGCCAGCAGTACCCCGACGGGTACGGAGACCCAGTACTTC. Translation gives CASSTPTGTETQYF.

This chain connects TRBV4-1 to TRBJ2-3; D unclear. The germline gives CDR1 MGHRA, CDR2 YSYEKL. The CDR3 is made up of 15 amino acids. V shed 3 bases and J shed 6 bases, with 16 bases lying between them. This CDR3 is CASSHSGLLGDTQYF. Here the CDR3 DNA reads TGCGCCAGCAGCCATTCTGGGCTCCTGGGGGATACGCAGTATTTT.

The chain recombines TRBV6-5 with TRBJ2-7; unclear D gene. The CDR3 totals 14 residues. The V and J ends lost 0 bases and 9 bases respectively, with 15 bases between them. Germline V CDR1 and CDR2: MNHEY, SVGAGI. The CDR3: CASSYSTPAAGQYF. The CDR3 bases are TGTGCCAGCAGTTACTCGACTCCTGCAGCAGGGCAGTACTTC.

As DNA, the CDR3 is TGTGCCAGCAGCCTAACAGGGGGTATGGGCACCGGGGAGCTGTTTTTT. Its protein product is CASSLTGGMGTGELFF. V and J are TRBV7-2 and TRBJ2-2; 8 positions agree with TRBD1. This CDR3 region has 16 residues. Germline assignment: CDR1 SGHTA and CDR2 FQGNSA. V was pared by 5 bases and J by 4 bases, with 9 bases of the junction left unmatched.

This sequence joins TRBV19 and TRBJ2-1; TRBD2 agrees at 10 bases. The V gene's germline CDR1 is LNHDA and CDR2 SQIVND (reference sequence). CDR3 length: 13 residues. V gave up 8 bases and J gave up 7 bases; unmatched junction bases: 5. The CDR3 sequence: CASGGLASNEQFF. CDR3 nucleotide sequence: TGTGCCAGTGGGGGACTAGCGAGTAATGAGCAGTTCTTC.

This clone is a singleton in its sample. The CDR3 region is CARSDPGGDYGYTF. The CDR3, as DNA: TGTGCCAGATCCGACCCAGGGGGGGACTATGGCTACACCTTC. The chain joins TRBV19 to TRBJ1-2, with 7 positions matching TRBD1. CDR1 is LNHDA and CDR2 is SQIVND in the germline V gene (reference sequence). The CDR3 sequence is 14 residues long. The V and J ends lost 9 bases and 3 bases, in that order; junction bases with no gene match: 10.

This clone was seen only once. J is TRBJ2-1 and V is TRBV7-9, with D unresolved. Trimming cost V 7 bases and J 10 bases, with 14 bases left between them. Germline V CDR1 and CDR2: SEHNR, FQNEAQ (reference sequence). This CDR3 has 12 amino acids. This chain's CDR3 is CASKLGSGEQFF. CDR3 sequence (DNA): TGTGCCAGCAAGCTAGGGTCTGGAGAGCAGTTCTTC.

The rearrangement links TRBV11-2 to TRBJ2-7; the D is unclear. Germline values: CDR1 SGHAT, CDR2 FQNNGV. The CDR3 loop spans 16 amino acids. V was cut by 1 base and J by 2 bases, with 15 bases left in between. CDR3 sequence (DNA): TGTGCCAGCAGCTTAGTCGGCAGGAGCAATCCCTACGAGCAGTACTTC. Translated, it gives CASSLVGRSNPYEQYF.

This chain joins TRBV5-8 and TRBJ1-2; D gene ambiguous. V lost 9 bases and J 6 bases, leaving 12 bases between the germline ends. The CDR3 runs to 11 residues. Per germline, CDR1 SGHTS and CDR2 YDEGEE. This CDR3 is CAIQRWDGYTF. The DNA for the CDR3 is TGTGCCATCCAGCGCTGGGATGGCTACACCTTC.

Only a few counts were recorded for this clone. The genes are TRBV4-2 and TRBJ1-5; 8 bases align to TRBD1. Germline values: CDR1 LGHNA, CDR2 YNFKEQ. Trimming cost V 5 bases and J 5 bases; bases outside gene matches: 5. The CDR3 sequence is 14 residues long. CDR3 nucleotide sequence: TGTGCCAGCAGCGCCGGACAGGGTGATCAGCCCCAGCATTTT. It codes for CASSAGQGDQPQHF.

V gene TRBV14 combines with J gene TRBJ1-2; the D is unclear. V lost 0 bases to trimming and J lost 13 bases, with 21 bases between them. The CDR3 is 15 residues long. Germline CDR1 SGHDN, CDR2 FVKESK. The DNA of the CDR3 is TGTGCCAGCAGCCAAGATAATCGATTCATTGGGCCTGTCACCTTC. As protein: CASSQDNRFIGPVTF. The whole variable domain, remainder taken from reference TRBV14 and TRBJ1-2, is EAGVTQFPSHSVIEKGQTVTLRCDPISGHDNLYWYRRVMGKEIKFLLHFVKESKQDESGMPNNRFLAERTGGTYSTLKVQPAELEDSGVYFCASSQDNRFIGPVTFGSGTRLTVV.

V gene TRBV5-4 combines with J gene TRBJ1-5; 10 bases match TRBD1. J gave up 1 base and V 4 bases, and 2 bases lay outside the gene matches. The length of the CDR3 is 15 residues. Germline V gene data show CDR1 as SGHNT and CDR2 as YYREEE (reference sequence). In DNA form, the CDR3 reads TGTGCCAGCAGCATGGGACAGGGGAGCAATCAGCCCCAGCATTTT. Residues: CASSMGQGSNQPQHF.

The rearrangement joins TRBV27 to TRBJ2-1, with D perhaps assigned TRBD1 or TRBD2 (5 bases each). Germline V gives CDR1 MNHEY, CDR2 SMNVEV (reference sequence). V lost 4 bases to trimming and J lost 12 bases, with 10 bases between them. This CDR3 has 11 amino acids. The CDR3 DNA reads as TGTGCCAGCAGTTCTCTGGGACGGCAGTTCTTC. Residues: CASSSLGRQFF.

The chain has TRBV11-2 and TRBJ2-5; D is uncertain. Germline V lookup: CDR1 SGHAT, CDR2 FQNNGV. Deletions cut 2 bases from V and 2 bases from J, with 12 bases between. This CDR3 has 15 amino acids. The CDR3: CASSLRPSAQETQYF. The CDR3 DNA sequence: TGTGCCAGCAGCTTAAGACCGTCAGCTCAAGAGACCCAGTACTTC.

This rearrangement joins TRBV11-3 to TRBJ2-1; 7 bases are shared with TRBD1. J gave up 5 bases and V 5 bases, and 0 bases lay outside the gene matches. This CDR3 spans 12 amino acids. CDR1 and CDR2 from the germline V gene are SGHNT and YENEEA. This CDR3 reads CASSQGDNEQFF. For the CDR3, the DNA is TGTGCCAGCAGCCAGGGGGACAATGAGCAGTTCTTC.

The chain recombines TRBV19 with TRBJ1-2; D unresolved. The V and J ends lost 0 bases and 4 bases respectively, with 9 bases between them. The germline V gene has CDR1 LNHDA and CDR2 SQIVND (reference sequence). This CDR3 region has 14 residues. CDR3 coding DNA: TGTGCCAGTAGTATAGATCGGTACAGCTATGGCTACACCTTC. Translating gives CASSIDRYSYGYTF.